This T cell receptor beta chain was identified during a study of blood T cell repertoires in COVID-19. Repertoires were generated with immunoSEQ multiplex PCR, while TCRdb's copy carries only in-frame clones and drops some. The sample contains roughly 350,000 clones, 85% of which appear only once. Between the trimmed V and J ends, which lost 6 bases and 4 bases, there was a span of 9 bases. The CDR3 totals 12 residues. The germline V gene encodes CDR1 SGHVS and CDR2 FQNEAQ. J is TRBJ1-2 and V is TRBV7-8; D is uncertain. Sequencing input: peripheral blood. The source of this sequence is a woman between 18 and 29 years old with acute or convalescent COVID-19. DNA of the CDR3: TGTGCCAGCAGTGAGGGCCTCTATGGCTACACCTTC. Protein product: CASSEGLYGYTF.